This T cell receptor (beta chain) was obtained from a study of Graves' ophthalmopathy and Graves' hyperthyroidism. Notes on this clonotype: Its target is unknown.

The V segment lost 7 bases and the J segment 4 bases; nucleotides outside the gene matches: 8. The CDR3 sequence is 13 residues long. Germline lookup yields CDR1 SQVTM and CDR2 ANQGSEA. TCR beta CDR3 amplification used RNA transcripts. First-round RT-PCR with HTBI primers preceded a second-round multiplex PCR. In TCRdb, the multiplex PCR reads were re-called with MiXCR into one record per CDR3 protein. The table includes 740,000 or so distinct CDR3 sequences, 40% detected once. Study-level findings and limits: Detected in blood as well were most expanded thyroid clonotypes with frequency above 0.001. With approximately 88% sensitivity and over 65% specificity, a 13-signature model separated ophthalmopathy from stable hyperthyroidism.

This TCR derives from an adult man with Graves' ophthalmopathy. The sequenced material came from peripheral blood. The J gene is TRBJ2-3, the V gene TRBV29-1; 7 nucleotides align to TRBD1. CDR3: CSADRVHPDTQYF. The CDR3, as DNA: TGCAGCGCCGACAGGGTGCATCCAGATACGCAGTATTTT.